These 3 T cell receptor beta chains came from one sample sequenced in a study of blood T cell repertoires in COVID-19. Assay: immunoSEQ multiplex PCR; the TCRdb copy retains only in-frame clones and omits some. This sample has approximately 340,000 clones, with approximately 90% found just once. Input material: PBMCs or T cells enriched from blood (not recorded which). The receptors derive from a woman between 40 and 50 years old who had been exposed to COVID-19.

V usage is TRBV7-2 and J usage is TRBJ1-5, with D possibly TRBD1 on 6 matching bases. V lost 5 bases and J 7 bases, leaving 12 bases between the germline ends. From germline, CDR1 is SGHTA and CDR2 FQGNSA. The CDR3 is 13 residues long. The CDR3 DNA reads TGTGCCAGCAGCGGTAGGGGGGGACAGCCCCAGCATTTT. Its translation: CASSGRGGQPQHF.

This clone was seen more than once but under ten times. The V call is TRBV12-3 or TRBV12-4, the J call TRBJ1-2; D uncertain. The V gene lost 3 bases and the J gene lost 4 bases, with 6 bases spanning the gap. This CDR3 comprises 12 residues. The CDR3 region has the DNA TGTGCCAGCAGTTTGAGTACCTATGGCTACACCTTC. Translation gives CASSLSTYGYTF.

The chain couples TRBV12-3 or TRBV12-4 to TRBJ2-3, with a possible D match to TRBD1 (6 bases). V gave up 4 bases and J gave up 6 bases, with 11 bases separating them. CDR3 size: 13 residues. CDR3 in DNA: TGTGCCAGCAGTTCAGGGGTTCCCGATACGCAGTATTTT. Amino acid sequence: CASSSGVPDTQYF.